The 2 T cell receptor beta chains given below trace back to one sample, sequenced in a study of PD-L1 blockade in urothelial cancer (dated by TCRdb to between 2016 and 2019). To prepare the library, the immunoSEQ multiplex PCR assay was applied. As stored in TCRdb, this immuneACCESS dataset retains in-frame rearrangements with V and J assigned. A fraction of the clones does not appear; measured against another copy, unresolved V genes explain less than half of the discrepancy, and the remainder lacks a known reason. The sample yields tens of thousands of clones; 82% were counted once. Clones ranked in the top ten supply around a tenth of the sample. The starting material was PBMCs, obtained around atezolizumab (anti-PD-L1) treatment. These receptors were collected from a man between 65 and 85 years old with urothelial cancer.

V is TRBV6-1 and J is TRBJ2-7, with TRBD1 matching 9 bases. The germline V gene encodes CDR1 MNHNS and CDR2 SASEGT. J was trimmed by 3 bases and V by 4 bases; bases with no gene match: 4. The CDR3 runs to 14 residues. CDR3 loop: CASSADRGGYEQYF. The CDR3 DNA sequence: TGTGCCAGCAGTGCGGACAGGGGAGGCTACGAGCAGTACTTC.

This chain uses TRBV7-3 with TRBJ2-5; a possible D gene is TRBD2 (5 bases). The germline gives CDR1 SGHTA, CDR2 FQGTGA. The CDR3 has 15 residues. The V end was cut by 5 bases, the J end by 5 bases, with 18 bases between. CDR3 nucleotides: TGTGCCAGCAGCCCCTTCGGAGAGCCGGGGGAGACCCAGTACTTC. It encodes CASSPFGEPGETQYF.